This TCR beta chain was retrieved from a study of Tregs in tolerant kidney transplant recipients. Study-wide context: Mixed chimerism was transient after nonmyeloablative marrow transplants from related graft donors.

This clone was observed once. The repertoire was sequenced with immunoSEQ multiplex PCR; TCRdb's copy has only in-frame clones and lacks some. The sample holds fewer than 80,000 clones; 98% are singletons and the top ten take 0.34%. V dropped 7 bases and J dropped 3; count of bases not matched to a gene: 13. Germline assignment: CDR1 SNHLY and CDR2 FYNNEI. The CDR3 has 18 amino acids. This TCR was recovered from a human donor who received a combined kidney and bone marrow transplant. This chain uses TRBV2 with TRBJ2-1; 12 bases line up with TRBD1. The sequencing here drew on Tregs from blood, taken before the transplant. The CDR3: CASKWGQGANWIYNEQFF. DNA for the CDR3: TGTGCCAGCAAATGGGGACAGGGGGCGAATTGGATCTACAATGAGCAGTTCTTC.